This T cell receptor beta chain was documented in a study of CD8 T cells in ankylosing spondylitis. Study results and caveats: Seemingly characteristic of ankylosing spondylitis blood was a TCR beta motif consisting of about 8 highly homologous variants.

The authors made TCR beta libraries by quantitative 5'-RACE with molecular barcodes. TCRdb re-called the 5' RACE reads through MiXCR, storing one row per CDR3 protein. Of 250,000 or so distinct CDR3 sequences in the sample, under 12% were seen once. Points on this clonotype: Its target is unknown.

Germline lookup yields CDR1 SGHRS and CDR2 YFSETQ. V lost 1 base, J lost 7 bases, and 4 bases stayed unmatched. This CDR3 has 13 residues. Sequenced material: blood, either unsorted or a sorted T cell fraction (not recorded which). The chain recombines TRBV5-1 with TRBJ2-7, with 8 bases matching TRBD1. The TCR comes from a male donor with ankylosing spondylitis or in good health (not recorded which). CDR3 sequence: CASSLTGGQEQYF. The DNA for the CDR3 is TGCGCCAGCAGCTTGACAGGGGGTCAGGAGCAGTACTTC.